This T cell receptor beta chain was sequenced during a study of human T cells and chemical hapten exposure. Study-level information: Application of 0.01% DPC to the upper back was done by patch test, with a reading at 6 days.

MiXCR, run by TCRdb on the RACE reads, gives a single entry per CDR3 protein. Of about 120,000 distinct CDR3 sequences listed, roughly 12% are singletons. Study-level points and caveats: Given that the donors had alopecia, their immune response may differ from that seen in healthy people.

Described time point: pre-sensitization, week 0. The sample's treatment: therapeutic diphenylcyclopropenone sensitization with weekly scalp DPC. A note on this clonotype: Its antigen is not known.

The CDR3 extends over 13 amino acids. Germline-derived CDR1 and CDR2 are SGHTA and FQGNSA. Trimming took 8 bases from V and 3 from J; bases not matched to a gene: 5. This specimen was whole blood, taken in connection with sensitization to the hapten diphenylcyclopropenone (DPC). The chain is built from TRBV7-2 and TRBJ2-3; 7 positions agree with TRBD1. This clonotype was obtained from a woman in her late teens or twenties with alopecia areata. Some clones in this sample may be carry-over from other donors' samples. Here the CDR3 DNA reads TGTGCCAGCGCAACAGGGGTAACAGATACGCAGTATTTT. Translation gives CASATGVTDTQYF.